Listed below are T cell receptor beta chains from one sample, sequenced in a study of Ad26.COV2.S vaccination and SARS-CoV-2 variants. Sequenced by immunoSEQ multiplex PCR; TCRdb stores in-frame clones only, minus some. The sample has about 350,000 clones, around 88% seen once. The specimen was peripheral blood, collected in a trial of Ad26.COV2.S vaccine versus placebo. These TCRs come from a person aged 18-60 years who received the Ad26.COV2.S COVID-19 vaccine or a placebo. The CDR3 runs from the conserved cysteine through the conserved F or W. Fields, in order: V gene, J gene, D gene, clone size, CDR3 protein, CDR3 DNA. The D gene is left open where the match is weak. Clone size is stated in some rows and not others, as once, few, many or a class when expanded.

>TRBV7-2|TRBJ1-3|NA|NA
CASSLGSGAAGNTIYF
TGTGCCAGCAGCTTAGGTTCGGGGGCTGCTGGAAACACCATATATTTT
>TRBV28|TRBJ2-1|TRBD1|NA
CASNPGQGINEQFF
TGTGCCAGTAACCCGGGACAGGGGATCAATGAGCAGTTCTTC
>TRBV7-2|TRBJ2-7|NA|NA
CASSLGYIYEQYF
TGTGCCAGCAGCTTAGGTTACATATACGAGCAGTACTTC
>TRBV6-6|TRBJ2-7|TRBD1|NA
CASRLGTDEQYF
TGTGCCAGCAGGCTCGGGACAGACGAGCAGTACTTC
>TRBV6-4|TRBJ2-3|NA|NA
CASSTGPGTDTQYF
TGTGCCAGCAGTACGGGACCCGGGACAGATACGCAGTATTTT
>TRBV10-3|TRBJ1-1|TRBD1|NA
CAIRASGGLRFREAFF
TGTGCCATCAGGGCCTCAGGGGGCTTGCGGTTCAGGGAAGCTTTCTTT
>TRBV28|TRBJ2-1|NA|NA
CASSSAGAKPNEQFF
TGTGCCAGCAGTTCGGCCGGGGCCAAACCCAATGAGCAGTTCTTC
>TRBV6-4|TRBJ1-1|TRBD1|NA
CASSAQGAGTEAFF
TGTGCCAGCAGTGCCCAGGGGGCTGGCACTGAAGCTTTCTTT
>TRBV9|TRBJ1-1|TRBD1|once
CASSPPGQLGAEAFF
TGTGCCAGCAGCCCCCCGGGACAGTTGGGTGCTGAAGCTTTCTTT
>TRBV7-8|TRBJ2-5|TRBD2|NA
CASSLGTSGGARETQYF
TGTGCCAGCAGCCTTGGGACTAGCGGGGGGGCCAGGGAGACCCAGTACTTC
>TRBV13|TRBJ2-7|TRBD1|NA
CASSPDRGAFYEQYF
TGTGCCAGCAGCCCCGACAGGGGGGCCTTCTACGAGCAGTACTTC
>TRBV5-1|TRBJ1-3|TRBD1|NA
CASSSTGTGSGNTIYF
TGCGCCAGCAGCTCAACCGGGACAGGGTCTGGAAACACCATATATTTT
>TRBV7-2|TRBJ1-6|TRBD1|NA
CASSYGTGSGSPLHF
TGTGCCAGCAGCTACGGGACAGGGAGTGGCTCACCCCTCCACTTT
>TRBV18|TRBJ2-7|NA|NA
CASSPPRTEYEQYF
TGTGCCAGCTCACCCCCGAGGACAGAGTACGAGCAGTACTTC
>TRBV11-3|TRBJ2-3|TRBD2|NA
CASSYSPHPGGADTQYF
TGTGCCAGCAGCTACTCCCCCCACCCGGGGGGTGCAGATACGCAGTATTTT